The table lists the clone carrying this TCR beta chain with a few counts. These data originate in a study of shared clonotypes between healthy human individuals. The CDR3 sequence is 14 residues long. In germline, CDR1 is LNHDA, CDR2 SQIVND (reference sequence). The trim removed 10 bases at V and 0 bases at J, leaving 5 bases unmatched. How the authors handled the data: Sequence data from immunoSEQ were junction-only and lacked quality scores; consequently, filtering differed. Sequencing was performed with immunoSEQ multiplex PCR; in TCRdb, only in-frame clones are kept and a portion is missing. V and J calls and clone size follow that table, whereas D and trimming were derived from the DNA. The table records 550,000 to 700,000 clones, 73% of them present only once.

The specimen sequenced was memory CD4+ T cells sorted from blood. Regarding subset: CD45RA-negative fraction. This TCR was recovered from a woman aged 25 to 45 in good health. The chain combines TRBV19 with TRBJ1-5; 8 nucleotides line up with TRBD1. The CDR3 spells CATEDRASNQPQHF. The DNA for the CDR3 is TGTGCCACAGAGGACAGGGCTAGCAATCAGCCCCAGCATTTT. Looking up the rest from reference TRBV19 and TRBJ1-5 gives the full variable domain: DGGITQSPKYLFRKEGQNVTLSCEQNLNHDAMYWYRQDPGQGLRLIYYSQIVNDFQKGDIAEGYSVSREKKESFPLTVTSAQKNPTAFYLCATEDRASNQPQHFGDGTRLSIL.